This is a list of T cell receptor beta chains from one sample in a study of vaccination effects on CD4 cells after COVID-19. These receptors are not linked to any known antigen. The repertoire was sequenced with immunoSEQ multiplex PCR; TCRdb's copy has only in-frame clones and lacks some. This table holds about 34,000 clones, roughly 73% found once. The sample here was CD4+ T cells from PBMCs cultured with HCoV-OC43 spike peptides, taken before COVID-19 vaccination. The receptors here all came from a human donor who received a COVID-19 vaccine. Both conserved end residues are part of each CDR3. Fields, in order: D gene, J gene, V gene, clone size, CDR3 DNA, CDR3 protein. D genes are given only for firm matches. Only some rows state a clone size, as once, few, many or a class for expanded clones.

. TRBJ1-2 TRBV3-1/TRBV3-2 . TGTGCCAGCAGCTTTGACAGCTCCTATGGCTACACCTTC CASSFDSSYGYTF
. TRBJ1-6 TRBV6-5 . TGTGCCAGCAGTTACCGAACAGTCGGCCCAAATTCACCCCTCCACTTT CASSYRTVGPNSPLHF
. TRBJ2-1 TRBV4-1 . TGCGCCAGCAGCCCATCGGGGGCCGGGGGTATCTACAATGAGCAGTTCTTC CASSPSGAGGIYNEQFF
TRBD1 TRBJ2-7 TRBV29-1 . TGCAGCACGCGACAGGGGGGCTCCTACGAGCAGTACTTC CSTRQGGSYEQYF
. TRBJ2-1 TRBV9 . TGTGCCAGCAGCGTAGCCGGGGCGCGCTCCTACAATGAGCAGTTCTTC CASSVAGARSYNEQFF
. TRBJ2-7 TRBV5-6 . TGTGCCAGCAGCTTGGGGCTCAGGGAATGGAGGAGCTCCTACGAGCAGTACTTC CASSLGLREWRSSYEQYF
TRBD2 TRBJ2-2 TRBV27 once TGTGCCAGCAGTCGTAGTAGCGGGCAGAACACCGGGGAGCTGTTTTTT CASSRSSGQNTGELFF
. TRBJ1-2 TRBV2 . TGTGCCAGCAGAATGGGGATGGCATATGGCTACACCTTC CASRMGMAYGYTF
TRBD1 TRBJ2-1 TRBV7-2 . TGTGCCAGCAGCTCCCGGACAGGGGAGAATGAGCAGTTCTTC CASSSRTGENEQFF
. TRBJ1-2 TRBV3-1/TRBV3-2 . TGTGCCAGCAGCCAAGGATCTGGACCACGCTTC CASSQGSGPRF
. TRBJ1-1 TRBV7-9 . TGTGCCAGCAGCCCAACAGGGAACACTGAAGCTTTCTTT CASSPTGNTEAFF
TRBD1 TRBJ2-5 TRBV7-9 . TGTGCCAGCAGCTTAGCGACAGGGGGCCAAGAGACCCAGTACTTC CASSLATGGQETQYF
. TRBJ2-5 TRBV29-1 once TGCAGCGTTGGGGGGGGCAGCGAGACCCAGTACTTC CSVGGGSETQYF
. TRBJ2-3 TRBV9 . TGTGCCAGCAGCCCGAGCCCGGGCGATGCACCAGATACGCAGTATTTT CASSPSPGDAPDTQYF
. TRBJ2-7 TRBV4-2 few TGTGCCAGCAGCCCATCGGGGCGGCACCCTGCCTACGAGCAGTACTTC CASSPSGRHPAYEQYF
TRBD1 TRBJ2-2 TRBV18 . TGTGCCAGCTGCCGGACAGGGATCGCCGGGGAGCTGTTTTTT CASCRTGIAGELFF
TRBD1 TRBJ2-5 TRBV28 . TGTGCCAGCAGCCGCAGGACAGGGGGCCGGGAGACCCAGTACTTC CASSRRTGGRETQYF
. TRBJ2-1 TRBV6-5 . TGTGCCAGCAGATACAGCAATGAGCAGTTCTTC CASRYSNEQFF
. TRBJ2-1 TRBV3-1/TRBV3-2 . TGTGCCAGCAGCCACAGTGGGAATGAGCAGTTCTTC CASSHSGNEQFF
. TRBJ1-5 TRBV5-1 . TGCGCCAGCAGCTTGGCCGGAAATCAGCCCCAGCATTTT CASSLAGNQPQHF
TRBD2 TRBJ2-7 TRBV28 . TGTGCCAGCAGGGCGGGACTAGCGGGTTCCGAGCAGTACTTC CASRAGLAGSEQYF
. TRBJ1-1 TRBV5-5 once TGTGCCAGCACCTTTCGGGCCCCCCTAGAGCTTTTCTTT CASTFRAPLELFF
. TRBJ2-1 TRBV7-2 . TGTGCCAGCAGTCGCATCAGGGTAGGGCAGTTCTTC CASSRIRVGQFF
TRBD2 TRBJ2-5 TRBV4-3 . TGCGCCAGCAGCCAAGGAGCGGGGGGCGGGGAGACCCAGTACTTC CASSQGAGGGETQYF
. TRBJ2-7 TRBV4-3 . TGCGCCAGCAGCCAAGTTTATCAGGGGCTCCCCCCCTACGAGCAGTACTTC CASSQVYQGLPPYEQYF
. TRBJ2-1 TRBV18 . TGTGCCAGCTCACCATCAAATTCCCCCTACAATGAGCAGTTCTTC CASSPSNSPYNEQFF
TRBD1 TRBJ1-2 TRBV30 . TGTGCCTGGAGTGTACTGAGACAGGGCTATGGCTACACCTTC CAWSVLRQGYGYTF
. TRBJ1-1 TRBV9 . TGTGCCAGCAGCGTAGTGTGGGGAAAGTCGAACACTGAAGCTTTCTTT CASSVVWGKSNTEAFF
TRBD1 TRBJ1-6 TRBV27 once TGTGCCAGCAGTCTCCTTAGTGGACAGGCGGATAATTCACCCCTCCACTTT CASSLLSGQADNSPLHF